The 13 T cell receptor beta chains below all came from one sample that was sequenced in a study of T cell responses to AZD1222 COVID-19 vaccine. Assay used: immunoSEQ multiplex PCR; TCRdb lists only in-frame clones, some missing. The profile covers under 150,000 clones, with approximately 87% appearing a single time and 1.5% to 2% taken by the ten largest. The sequences come from peripheral blood, collected 28 days after the second AZD1222 dose. The receptors here all came from an adult who received the AZD1222 COVID-19 vaccine.

The rearrangement uses TRBV29-1 and TRBJ1-1; D gene uncertain. The V gene lost 4 bases and the J gene lost 1 base, with 10 bases spanning the gap. Looked up from germline, CDR1 is SQVTM and CDR2 is ANQGSEA. There are 13 residues in the CDR3. CDR3: CSVGLFGNTEAFF. The CDR3 DNA sequence: TGCAGCGTTGGCTTATTTGGGAACACTGAAGCTTTCTTT.

This chain links TRBV4-2 with TRBJ2-2; 7 nucleotides line up with TRBD2. The CDR3 contains 17 residues. V was clipped by 0 bases and J by 6 bases; unmatched bases: 10. The germline V gene encodes CDR1 LGHNA and CDR2 YNFKEQ. The CDR3 DNA reads as TGTGCCAGCAGCCAAGATCTCACTCGGGGGGTGGCCGGGGAGCTGTTTTTT. Residues: CASSQDLTRGVAGELFF.

Turning to this clone: Other DNA sequences in this specimen translate into the identical CDR3. The genes are TRBV12-3 or TRBV12-4 and TRBJ1-1, with a possible D match to TRBD1 (5 bases). V lost 3 bases and J lost 4, with 6 bases in between. This CDR3 spans 12 amino acids. Written as DNA, the CDR3 is TGTGCCAGCAGTTTCGGGGGCACTGAAGCTTTCTTT. This encodes CASSFGGTEAFF.

In nucleotides, the CDR3 is TGTGCCAGCAGCGCACGACAGGGGGCGGGAGGGGGCAATGAGCAGTTCTTC. This encodes CASSARQGAGGGNEQFF. V gene TRBV7-8 combines with J gene TRBJ2-1, with D perhaps matching TRBD1 (10 bases). CDR3 length equals 17 residues. V dropped 5 bases and J dropped 6 bases, with 23 bases sitting between them. The germline V gene has CDR1 SGHVS and CDR2 FQNEAQ.

This chain connects TRBV7-2 to TRBJ1-2, with 9 nucleotides matching TRBD1. J was trimmed by 4 bases and V by 5 bases; bases with no gene match: 8. The CDR3 extends over 15 amino acids. Germline-derived CDR1 and CDR2 are SGHTA and FQGNSA. This chain's CDR3 is CASSLGTGQGYGYTF. The CDR3 DNA reads TGTGCCAGCAGCCTTGGGACAGGGCAAGGCTATGGCTACACCTTC.

J is TRBJ1-6 and V is TRBV28; D not resolved. The germline V gene has CDR1 MDHEN and CDR2 SYDVKM. The V end was cut by 3 bases, the J end by 9 bases, with 15 bases between. The CDR3 length is 15 residues. CDR3 in amino acids: CASSFSGRIGSPLHF. The CDR3 DNA sequence: TGTGCCAGCAGTTTTTCCGGCCGGATCGGTTCACCCCTCCACTTT.

This chain connects TRBV5-1 to TRBJ2-2, with D possibly TRBD2 on 5 matching bases. Per germline, CDR1 SGHRS and CDR2 YFSETQ. Trimming removed 4 bases from V and 7 bases from J, with 11 bases in between. This CDR3 region has 13 residues. Here the CDR3 DNA reads TGCGCCAGCAGCCCCGAGGGTATCGGGGAGCTGTTTTTT. As protein: CASSPEGIGELFF.

Worth noting for this clone: This sample includes further DNA sequences coding for the same CDR3. The CDR3 DNA follows: TGTGCCAGCAGTTTAAAGGGGTATGGCTACACCTTC. Its protein product is CASSLKGYGYTF. The rearrangement links TRBV27 to TRBJ1-2; tentative D call: TRBD1 (5 bases). Per the germline V gene, CDR1 is MNHEY and CDR2 is SMNVEV (reference sequence). The CDR3 totals 12 residues. V was trimmed by 2 bases and J by 5 bases, leaving 6 bases between them.

V is TRBV2 and J is TRBJ1-4; D is perhaps TRBD1 (5 bases). The ends were cut back, 7 bases at V and 8 bases at J, with 20 bases in the middle. The CDR3 runs to 15 residues. Germline CDR1 reads SNHLY; CDR2 reads FYNNEI. CDR3 loop: CASMYAKGLAEKLFF. The CDR3 nucleotides read TGTGCCAGCATGTACGCTAAGGGGCTGGCGGAAAAACTGTTTTTT.

The rearrangement links TRBV30 to TRBJ1-2; 7 nucleotides line up with TRBD1. The CDR3 loop spans 13 amino acids. V was clipped by 4 bases and J by 4 bases; unmatched bases: 6. Germline values: CDR1 GTSNPN, CDR2 SVGIG (reference sequence). The CDR3 region has the DNA TGTGCCTGGAATCAGGGGGGTTTCTATGGCTACACCTTC. Translating gives CAWNQGGFYGYTF.

CDR3 loop: CASSLNTGGNYGYTF. In DNA form, the CDR3 reads TGTGCCAGCAGCCTAAATACAGGGGGAAACTATGGCTACACCTTC. This chain uses TRBV3-1 (or the pseudogene TRBV3-2) with TRBJ1-2; 8 nucleotides match TRBD1. CDR1 is LGHDT and CDR2 is YNNKEL in the germline V gene (reference sequence). V dropped 4 bases and J dropped 2; count of bases not matched to a gene: 6. The CDR3 totals 15 residues.

The CDR3 sequence is CSVEQGYGYTF. The CDR3 nucleotides are TGCAGCGTTGAACAGGGCTATGGCTACACCTTC. The chain has TRBV29-1 and TRBJ1-2; TRBD1 is a possible D gene (5 bases). The CDR3 is 11 amino acids. Between the trimmed V and J ends, which lost 2 bases and 4 bases, there was a span of 5 bases. Germline-derived CDR1 and CDR2 are SQVTM and ANQGSEA.

V usage is TRBV24-1 and J usage is TRBJ2-1, with D possibly matching TRBD1 (6 bases). Trimming pared 0 bases from V and 4 bases from J, leaving 9 bases between. Germline V CDR1 and CDR2: KGHDR, SFDVKD. This CDR3 is built from 15 residues. CDR3: CATSDLGGQYNEQFF. The CDR3 DNA is TGTGCCACCAGTGATTTGGGAGGACAGTACAATGAGCAGTTCTTC.